This T cell receptor (beta chain) was identified during a study of cytomegalovirus exposure and HLA in healthy donors. The PCR employed 60 Vbeta primers together with 13 Jbeta primers. TCRdb's table, derived via immunoSEQ multiplex PCR, lists solely in-frame clones and lacks some. Found here are under 200,000 clones, over 75% of them singletons; the top ten hold about 2%. This clone has a handful of counts. Germline V CDR1 and CDR2: SGDLS, YYNGEE. This CDR3 is built from 16 residues. The V and J ends lost 0 bases and 5 bases, in that order; junction bases with no gene match: 6. The chain joins TRBV9 to TRBJ2-5; 11 bases agree with TRBD1. Sequenced material: PBMCs. The TCR comes from a human donor in good health. This CDR3 reads CASSVVGQGAWETQYF. CDR3 nucleotides: TGTGCCAGCAGCGTAGTAGGACAGGGGGCTTGGGAGACCCAGTACTTC.